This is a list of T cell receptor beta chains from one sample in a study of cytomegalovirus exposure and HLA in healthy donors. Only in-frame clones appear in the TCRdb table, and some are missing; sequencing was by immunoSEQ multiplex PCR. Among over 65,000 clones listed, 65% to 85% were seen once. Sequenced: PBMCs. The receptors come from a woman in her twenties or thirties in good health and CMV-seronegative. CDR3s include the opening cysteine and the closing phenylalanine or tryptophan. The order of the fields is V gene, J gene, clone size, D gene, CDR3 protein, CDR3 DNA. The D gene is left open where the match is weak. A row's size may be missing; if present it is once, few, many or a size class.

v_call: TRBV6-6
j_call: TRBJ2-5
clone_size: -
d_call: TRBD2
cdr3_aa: CASSYSGAETQYF
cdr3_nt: TGTGCCAGCAGCTATAGCGGGGCTGAGACCCAGTACTTC

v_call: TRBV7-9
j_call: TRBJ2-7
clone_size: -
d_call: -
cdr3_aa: CSSSSQTTAPYEQYF
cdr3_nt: TGTTCCAGCAGCTCCCAGACGACAGCTCCCTACGAGCAGTACTTC

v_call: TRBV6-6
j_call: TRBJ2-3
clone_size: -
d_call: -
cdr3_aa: CASSNEGRATDTQYF
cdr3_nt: TGTGCCAGCAGTAACGAGGGAAGGGCCACAGATACGCAGTATTTT

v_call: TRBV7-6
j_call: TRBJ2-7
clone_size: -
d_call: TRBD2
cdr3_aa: CAPSGVSYEQYF
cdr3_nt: TGTGCCCCTAGCGGGGTGTCCTACGAGCAGTACTTC

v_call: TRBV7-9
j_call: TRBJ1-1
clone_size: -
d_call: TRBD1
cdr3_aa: CSSSTRTGGRDEAFF
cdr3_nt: TGTTCCAGCAGCACAAGAACAGGGGGCCGGGATGAAGCTTTCTTT

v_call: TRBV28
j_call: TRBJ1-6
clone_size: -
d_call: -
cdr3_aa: CASTIPRGPYNSPLHF
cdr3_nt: TGTGCCAGCACCATCCCGCGGGGTCCGTATAATTCACCCCTCCACTTT

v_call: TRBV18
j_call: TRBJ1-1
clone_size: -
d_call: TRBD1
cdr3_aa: CASSLRTGSNTEAFF
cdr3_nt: TGTGCCAGCTCACTTAGGACAGGGTCGAACACTGAAGCTTTCTTT

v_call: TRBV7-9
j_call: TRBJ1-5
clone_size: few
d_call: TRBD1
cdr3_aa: CASSKNRGEPQHF
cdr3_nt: TGTGCCAGCAGCAAAAACAGGGGTGAGCCCCAGCATTTT

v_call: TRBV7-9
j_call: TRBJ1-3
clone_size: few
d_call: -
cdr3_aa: CASSLGQNSGNTIYF
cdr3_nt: TGTGCCAGCAGCTTAGGACAGAACTCTGGAAACACCATATATTTT

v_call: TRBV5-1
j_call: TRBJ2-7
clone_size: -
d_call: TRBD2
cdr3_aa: CASSLAVGLATYEQYF
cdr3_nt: TGCGCCAGCAGCTTGGCGGTGGGACTAGCGACCTACGAGCAGTACTTC

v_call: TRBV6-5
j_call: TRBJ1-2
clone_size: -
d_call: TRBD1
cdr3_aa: CASSYTGGGLDGYTF
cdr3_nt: TGTGCCAGCAGTTATACAGGGGGGGGATTGGATGGCTACACCTTC

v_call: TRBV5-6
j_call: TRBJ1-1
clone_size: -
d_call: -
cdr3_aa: CASSPTVFAEAFF
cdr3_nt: TGTGCCAGCAGCCCGACAGTATTCGCTGAAGCTTTCTTT

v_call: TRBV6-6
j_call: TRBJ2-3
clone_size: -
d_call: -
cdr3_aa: CASSYYRTGTDTQYF
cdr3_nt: TGTGCCAGCAGTTACTACCGAACAGGGACAGATACGCAGTATTTT

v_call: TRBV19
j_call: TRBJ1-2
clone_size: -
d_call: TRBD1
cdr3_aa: CASSPYAGGNYGYTF
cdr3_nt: TGTGCCAGTAGTCCCTACGCAGGGGGCAACTATGGCTACACCTTC

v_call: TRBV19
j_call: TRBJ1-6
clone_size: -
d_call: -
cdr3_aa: CASSTQIGQIGSPLHF
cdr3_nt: TGTGCCAGTAGTACCCAAATAGGACAGATCGGTTCACCCCTCCACTTT

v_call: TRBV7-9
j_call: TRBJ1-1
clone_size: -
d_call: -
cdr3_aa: CASSYEVGGEAFF
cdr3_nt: TGTGCCAGCAGCTACGAGGTTGGGGGGGAAGCTTTCTTT

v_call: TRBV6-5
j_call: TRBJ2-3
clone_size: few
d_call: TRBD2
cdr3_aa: CASSYTGGITDTQYF
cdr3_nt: TGTGCCAGCAGTTACACGGGGGGGATCACAGATACGCAGTATTTT

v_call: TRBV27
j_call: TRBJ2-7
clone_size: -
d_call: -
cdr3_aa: CASSPLGESREQYF
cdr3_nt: TGTGCCAGCAGCCCCCTTGGGGAGTCGAGGGAGCAGTACTTC

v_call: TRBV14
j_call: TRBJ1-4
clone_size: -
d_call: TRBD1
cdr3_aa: CASSPGTGRKLFF
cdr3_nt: TGTGCCAGCAGCCCAGGGACAGGTCGAAAACTGTTTTTT

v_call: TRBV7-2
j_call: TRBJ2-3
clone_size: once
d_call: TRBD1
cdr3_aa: CASSDRGTGGGDTQYF
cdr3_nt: TGTGCCAGCAGCGACAGGGGGACAGGGGGCGGAGATACGCAGTATTTT

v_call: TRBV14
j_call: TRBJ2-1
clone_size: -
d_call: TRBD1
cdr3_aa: CASSQISGQHNNEQFF
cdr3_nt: TGTGCCAGCAGCCAAATCTCGGGACAGCACAACAATGAGCAGTTCTTC

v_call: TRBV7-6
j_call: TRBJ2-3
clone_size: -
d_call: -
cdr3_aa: CASSLQGSLADTQYF
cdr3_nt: TGTGCCAGCAGCCTGCAGGGCAGCTTGGCAGATACGCAGTATTTT

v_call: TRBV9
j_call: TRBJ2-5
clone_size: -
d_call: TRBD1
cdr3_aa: CASSATGLQETQYF
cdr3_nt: TGTGCCAGCAGCGCGACAGGGCTCCAAGAGACCCAGTACTTC

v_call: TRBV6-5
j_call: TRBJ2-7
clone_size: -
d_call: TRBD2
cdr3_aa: CASSEFQRGYEQYF
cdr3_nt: TGTGCCAGCAGTGAGTTCCAGCGGGGGTACGAGCAGTACTTC

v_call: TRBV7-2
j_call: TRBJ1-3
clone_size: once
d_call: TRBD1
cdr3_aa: CASSPDRGKNTIYF
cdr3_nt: TGTGCCAGCAGCCCCGACAGGGGTAAAAACACCATATATTTT

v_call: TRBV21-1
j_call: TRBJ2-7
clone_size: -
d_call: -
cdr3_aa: CASPQGAKTGEQYF
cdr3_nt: TGTGCCAGCCCCCAAGGAGCAAAAACGGGGGAGCAGTACTTC

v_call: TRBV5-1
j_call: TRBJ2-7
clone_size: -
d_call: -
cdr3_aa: CASSLPSSYEQYF
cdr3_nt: TGCGCCAGCAGCTTGCCGAGCTCCTACGAGCAGTACTTC

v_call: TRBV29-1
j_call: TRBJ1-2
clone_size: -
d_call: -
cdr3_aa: CSVTLANAYGYTF
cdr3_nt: TGCAGCGTTACCTTGGCAAATGCCTATGGCTACACCTTC

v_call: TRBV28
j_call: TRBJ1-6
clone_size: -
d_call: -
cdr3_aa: CASPSTREDNSPLHF
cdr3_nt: TGTGCCAGTCCCTCCACGAGGGAAGATAATTCACCCCTCCACTTT

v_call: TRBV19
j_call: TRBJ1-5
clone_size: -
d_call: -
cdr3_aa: CASKGGGGLKYTAQHF
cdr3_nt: TGTGCCAGTAAGGGGGGAGGGGGTTTGAAATACACCGCCCAGCATTTT

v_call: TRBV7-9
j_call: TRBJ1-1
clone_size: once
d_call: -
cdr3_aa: CASTGVNTEAFF
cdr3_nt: TGTGCCAGCACGGGAGTGAACACTGAAGCTTTCTTT

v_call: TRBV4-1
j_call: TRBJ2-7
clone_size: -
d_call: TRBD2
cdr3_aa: CASSQEGLAGTRYEQYF
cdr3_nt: TGCGCCAGCAGCCAGGAGGGACTAGCGGGGACTCGCTACGAGCAGTACTTC

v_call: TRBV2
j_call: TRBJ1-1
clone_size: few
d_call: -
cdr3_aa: CASYHRTALNTEAFF
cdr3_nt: TGTGCCAGCTATCATAGGACAGCCTTGAACACTGAAGCTTTCTTT

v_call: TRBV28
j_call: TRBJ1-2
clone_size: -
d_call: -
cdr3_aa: CASSSQQDANYGYTF
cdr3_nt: TGTGCCAGCAGTTCCCAACAGGATGCTAACTATGGCTACACCTTC

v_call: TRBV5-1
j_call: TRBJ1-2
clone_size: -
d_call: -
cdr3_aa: CASSLSIQASPTGYTF
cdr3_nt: TGCGCCAGCAGCCTATCAATACAGGCAAGCCCTACTGGCTACACCTTC

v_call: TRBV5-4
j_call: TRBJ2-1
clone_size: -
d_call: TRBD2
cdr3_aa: CASSLQRGGNDNEQFF
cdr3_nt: TGTGCCAGCAGCCTACAGCGGGGGGGCAATGACAATGAGCAGTTCTTC

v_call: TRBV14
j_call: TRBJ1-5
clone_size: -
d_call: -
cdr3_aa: CASSQRGRNQPQHF
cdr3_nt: TGTGCCAGCAGCCAAAGGGGTCGCAATCAGCCCCAGCATTTT

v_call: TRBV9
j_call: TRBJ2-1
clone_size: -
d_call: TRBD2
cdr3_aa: CASSPRLAGGNEQFF
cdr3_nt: TGTGCCAGCAGCCCCAGACTAGCGGGGGGAAATGAGCAGTTCTTC

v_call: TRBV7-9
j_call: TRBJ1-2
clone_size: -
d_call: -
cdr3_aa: CSSSSGKGYGYTF
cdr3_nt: TGTTCCAGCAGCTCTGGAAAGGGGTATGGCTACACCTTC

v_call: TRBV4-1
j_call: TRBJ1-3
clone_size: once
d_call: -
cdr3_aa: CASSQQTGFRGNTIYF
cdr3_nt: TGCGCCAGCAGCCAACAAACAGGGTTCAGGGGAAACACCATATATTTT

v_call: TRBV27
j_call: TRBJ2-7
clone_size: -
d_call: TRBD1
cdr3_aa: CASSSGQGAREQYF
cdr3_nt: TGTGCCAGCAGTTCGGGACAGGGGGCGAGGGAGCAGTACTTC